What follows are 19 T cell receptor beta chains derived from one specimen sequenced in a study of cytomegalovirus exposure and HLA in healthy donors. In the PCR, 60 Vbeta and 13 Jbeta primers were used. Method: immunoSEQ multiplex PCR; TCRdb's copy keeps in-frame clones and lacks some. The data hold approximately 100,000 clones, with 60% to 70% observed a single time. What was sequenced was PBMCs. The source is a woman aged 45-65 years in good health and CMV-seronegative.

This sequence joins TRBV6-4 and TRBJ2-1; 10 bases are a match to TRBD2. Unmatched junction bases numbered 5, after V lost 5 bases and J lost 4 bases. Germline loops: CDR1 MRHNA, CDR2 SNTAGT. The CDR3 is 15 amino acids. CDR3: CASSLTSGDYNEQFF. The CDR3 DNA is TGTGCCAGCAGTCTTACTAGCGGGGATTACAATGAGCAGTTCTTC.

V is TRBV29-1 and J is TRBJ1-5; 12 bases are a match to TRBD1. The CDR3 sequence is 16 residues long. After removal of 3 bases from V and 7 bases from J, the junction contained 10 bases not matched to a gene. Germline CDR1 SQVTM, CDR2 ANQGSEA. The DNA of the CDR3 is TGCAGCGTTGAGGTGGGGGGACAGGGGGCAGGGCAGCCCCAGCATTTT. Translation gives CSVEVGGQGAGQPQHF.

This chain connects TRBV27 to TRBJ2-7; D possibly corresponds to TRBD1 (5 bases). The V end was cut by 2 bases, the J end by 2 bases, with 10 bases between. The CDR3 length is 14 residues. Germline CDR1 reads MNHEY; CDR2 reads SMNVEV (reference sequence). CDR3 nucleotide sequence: TGTGCCAGCAGTTTACGACAGAGCACCTACGAGCAGTACTTC. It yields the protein CASSLRQSTYEQYF.

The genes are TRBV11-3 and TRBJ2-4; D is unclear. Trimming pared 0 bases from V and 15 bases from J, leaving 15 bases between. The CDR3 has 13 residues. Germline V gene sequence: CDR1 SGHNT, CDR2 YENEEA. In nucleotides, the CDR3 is TGTGCCAGCAGCTTAGATGTGGCCACAAGGAGGTACTTC. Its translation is CASSLDVATRRYF.

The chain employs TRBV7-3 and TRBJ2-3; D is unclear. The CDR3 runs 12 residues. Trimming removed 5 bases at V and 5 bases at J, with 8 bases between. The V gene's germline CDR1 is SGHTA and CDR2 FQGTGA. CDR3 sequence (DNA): TGTGCCAGCAGCCCCTCGGGAGATACGCAGTATTTT. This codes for CASSPSGDTQYF.

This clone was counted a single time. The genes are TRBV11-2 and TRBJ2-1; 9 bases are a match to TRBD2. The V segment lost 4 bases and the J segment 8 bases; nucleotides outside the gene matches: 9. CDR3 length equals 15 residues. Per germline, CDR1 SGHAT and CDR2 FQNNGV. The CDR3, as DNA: TGTGCCAGCAGCTCGATAGCGGGAGCGGGCGATGAGCAGTTCTTC. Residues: CASSSIAGAGDEQFF.

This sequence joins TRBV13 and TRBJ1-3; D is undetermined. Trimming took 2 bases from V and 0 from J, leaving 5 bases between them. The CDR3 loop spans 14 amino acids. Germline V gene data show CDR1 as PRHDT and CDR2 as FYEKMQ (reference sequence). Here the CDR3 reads CASSLIDSGNTIYF. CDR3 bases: TGTGCCAGCAGCTTAATAGACTCTGGAAACACCATATATTTT.

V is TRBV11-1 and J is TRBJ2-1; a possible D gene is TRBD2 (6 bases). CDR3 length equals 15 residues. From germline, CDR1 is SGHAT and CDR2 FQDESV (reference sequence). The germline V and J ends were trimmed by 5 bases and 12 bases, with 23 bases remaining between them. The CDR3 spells CASSRAGSPEKGQFF. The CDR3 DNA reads TGTGCCAGCAGCCGGGCCGGGAGCCCCGAGAAGGGGCAGTTCTTC.

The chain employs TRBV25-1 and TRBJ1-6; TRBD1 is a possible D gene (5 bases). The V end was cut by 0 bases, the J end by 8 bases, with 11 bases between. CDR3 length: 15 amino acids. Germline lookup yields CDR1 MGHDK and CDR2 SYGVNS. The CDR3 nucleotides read TGTGCCAGCAGTGAATATAGCAGGGTTGATTCACCCCTCCACTTT. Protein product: CASSEYSRVDSPLHF.

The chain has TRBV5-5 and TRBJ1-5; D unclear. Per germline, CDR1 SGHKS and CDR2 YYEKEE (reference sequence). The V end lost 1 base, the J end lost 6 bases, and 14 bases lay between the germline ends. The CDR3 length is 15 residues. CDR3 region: CASSLNYELSQPQHF. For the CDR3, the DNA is TGTGCCAGCAGCTTGAATTATGAATTGAGTCAGCCCCAGCATTTT. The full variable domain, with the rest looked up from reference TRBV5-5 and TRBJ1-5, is DAGVTQSPTHLIKTRGQQVTLRCSPISGHKSVSWYQQVLGQGPQFIFQYYEKEERGRGNFPDRFSARQFPNYSSELNVNALLLGDSALYLCASSLNYELSQPQHFGDGTRLSIL.

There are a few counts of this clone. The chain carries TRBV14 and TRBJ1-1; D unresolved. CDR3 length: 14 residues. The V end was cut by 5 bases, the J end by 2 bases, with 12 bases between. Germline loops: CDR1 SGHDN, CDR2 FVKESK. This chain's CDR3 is CASSIQVTNTEAFF. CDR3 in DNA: TGTGCCAGCAGCATTCAGGTAACAAACACTGAAGCTTTCTTT.

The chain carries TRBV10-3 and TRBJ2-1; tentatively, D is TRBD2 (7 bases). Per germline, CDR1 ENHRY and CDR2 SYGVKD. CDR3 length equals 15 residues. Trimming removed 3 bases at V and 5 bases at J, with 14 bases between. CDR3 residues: CAISESVGGDNEQFF. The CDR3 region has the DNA TGTGCCATCAGTGAATCGGTAGGGGGGGACAATGAGCAGTTCTTC.

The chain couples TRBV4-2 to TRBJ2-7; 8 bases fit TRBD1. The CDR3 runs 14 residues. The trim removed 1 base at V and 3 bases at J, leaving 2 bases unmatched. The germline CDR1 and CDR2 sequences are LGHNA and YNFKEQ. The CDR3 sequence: CASSQGQGSYEQYF. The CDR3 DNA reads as TGTGCCAGCAGCCAAGGACAGGGGAGCTACGAGCAGTACTTC.

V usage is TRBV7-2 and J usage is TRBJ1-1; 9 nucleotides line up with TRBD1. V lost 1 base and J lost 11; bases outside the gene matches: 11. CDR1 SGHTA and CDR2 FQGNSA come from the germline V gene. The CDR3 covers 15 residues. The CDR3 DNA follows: TGTGCCAGCAGCTTAGTTGGACAGGGGAATAGTGGCGCTTTCTTT. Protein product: CASSLVGQGNSGAFF.

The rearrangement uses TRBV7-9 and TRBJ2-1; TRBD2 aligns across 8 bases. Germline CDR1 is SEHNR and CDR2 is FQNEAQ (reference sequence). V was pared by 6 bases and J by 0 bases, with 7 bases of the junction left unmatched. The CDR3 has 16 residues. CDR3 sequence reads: CASSRVAGSSYNEQFF. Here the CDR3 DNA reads TGTGCCAGCAGTCGGGTAGCGGGAAGCTCCTACAATGAGCAGTTCTTC.

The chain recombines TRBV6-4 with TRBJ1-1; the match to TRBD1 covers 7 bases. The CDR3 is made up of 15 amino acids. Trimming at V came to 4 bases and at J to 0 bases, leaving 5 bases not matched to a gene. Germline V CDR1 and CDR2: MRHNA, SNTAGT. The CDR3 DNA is TGTGCCAGCAGTGTCGAACAGGGGATGAACACTGAAGCTTTCTTT. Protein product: CASSVEQGMNTEAFF.

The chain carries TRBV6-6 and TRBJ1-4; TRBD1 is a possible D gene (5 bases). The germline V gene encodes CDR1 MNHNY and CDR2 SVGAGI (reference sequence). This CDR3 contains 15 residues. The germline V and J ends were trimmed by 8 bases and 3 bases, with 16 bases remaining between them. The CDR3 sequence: CASGGGAAANEKLFF. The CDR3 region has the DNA TGTGCCAGCGGGGGAGGGGCTGCGGCTAATGAAAAACTGTTTTTT.

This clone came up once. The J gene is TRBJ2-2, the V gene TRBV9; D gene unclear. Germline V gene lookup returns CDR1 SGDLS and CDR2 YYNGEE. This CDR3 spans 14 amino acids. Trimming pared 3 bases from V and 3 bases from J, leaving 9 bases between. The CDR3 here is CASSARVYTGELFF. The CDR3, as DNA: TGTGCCAGCAGCGCTCGGGTCTACACCGGGGAGCTGTTTTTT.

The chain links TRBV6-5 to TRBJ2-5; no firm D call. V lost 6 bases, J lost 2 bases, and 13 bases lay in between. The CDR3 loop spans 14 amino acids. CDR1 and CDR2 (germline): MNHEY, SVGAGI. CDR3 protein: CASRVRREQETQYF. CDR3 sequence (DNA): TGTGCCAGCAGAGTCCGCCGCGAACAAGAGACCCAGTACTTC.